This T cell receptor (beta chain) was profiled in a study of blood T cells in healthy people across ages. Every sample gave at least 5 micrograms of total RNA when it was extracted. Germline CDR1 is MGHDK and CDR2 is SYGVNS. The CDR3 sequence is 14 residues long. V was clipped by 3 bases and J by 1 base, with 10 bases between them. Together with a sample-barcoded 5' primer, a J-beta primer mix was included in a second PCR lasting roughly 7 to 11 cycles. TCRdb called the 5' RACE reads again in MiXCR, with one record for every CDR3 protein. Counted here are about 800,000 distinct CDR3 sequences, around 25% occurring once; the ten biggest clones make up approximately 4%. These same records also appear under a second study, on T cells of mothers and their children.

The chain has TRBV25-1 and TRBJ2-7; a weak D match, TRBD1 (5 bases). This TCR came from a boy between 10 and 17 years old in good health. Sequencing input: blood. The CDR3 nucleotides read TGTGCCAGCAGTGATCAGGGCTGGTCCTACGAGCAGTACTTC. Translated: CASSDQGWSYEQYF.